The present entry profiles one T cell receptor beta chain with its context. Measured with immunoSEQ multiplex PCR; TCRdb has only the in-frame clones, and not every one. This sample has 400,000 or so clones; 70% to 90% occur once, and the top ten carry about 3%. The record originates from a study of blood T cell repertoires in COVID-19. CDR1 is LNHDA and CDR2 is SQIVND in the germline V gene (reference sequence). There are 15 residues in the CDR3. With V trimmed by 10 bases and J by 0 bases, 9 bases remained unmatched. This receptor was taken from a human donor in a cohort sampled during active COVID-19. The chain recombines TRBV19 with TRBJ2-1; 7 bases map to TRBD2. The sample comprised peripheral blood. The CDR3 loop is CATKGGGSSYNEQFF. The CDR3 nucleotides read TGTGCCACCAAAGGCGGCGGGAGCTCCTACAATGAGCAGTTCTTC. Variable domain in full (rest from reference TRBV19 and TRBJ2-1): DGGITQSPKYLFRKEGQNVTLSCEQNLNHDAMYWYRQDPGQGLRLIYYSQIVNDFQKGDIAEGYSVSREKKESFPLTVTSAQKNPTAFYLCATKGGGSSYNEQFFGPGTRLTVL.